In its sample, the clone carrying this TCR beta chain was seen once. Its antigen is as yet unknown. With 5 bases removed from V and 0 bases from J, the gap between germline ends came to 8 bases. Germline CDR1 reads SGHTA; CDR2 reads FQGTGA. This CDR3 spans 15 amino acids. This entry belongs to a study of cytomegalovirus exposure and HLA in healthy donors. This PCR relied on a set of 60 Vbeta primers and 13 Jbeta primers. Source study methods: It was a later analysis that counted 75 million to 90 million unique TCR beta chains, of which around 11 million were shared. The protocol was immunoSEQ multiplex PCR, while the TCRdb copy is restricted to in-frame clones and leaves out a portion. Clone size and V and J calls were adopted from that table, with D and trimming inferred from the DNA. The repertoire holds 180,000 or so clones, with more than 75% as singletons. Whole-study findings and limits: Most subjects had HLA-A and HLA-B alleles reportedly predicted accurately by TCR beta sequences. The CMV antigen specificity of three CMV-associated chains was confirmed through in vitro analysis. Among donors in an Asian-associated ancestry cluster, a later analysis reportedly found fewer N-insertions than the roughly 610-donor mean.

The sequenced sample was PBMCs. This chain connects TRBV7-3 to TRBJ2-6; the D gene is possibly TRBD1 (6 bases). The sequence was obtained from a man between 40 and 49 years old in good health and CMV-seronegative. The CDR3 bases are TGTGCCAGCAGCCACAGGGTCTCTGGGGCCAACGTCCTGACTTTC. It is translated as CASSHRVSGANVLTF.